This note documents a single T cell receptor beta chain sequence. Its antigen is still unknown. The CDR3 is 12 residues long. Germline V gene lookup returns CDR1 SGHDT and CDR2 YYEEEE. Deletions cut 0 bases from V and 6 bases from J, with 7 bases between. The sample comes from a study of CD8 T cells in ankylosing spondylitis. Study observations and caveats: A TCR beta motif of fewer than ten highly homologous variants seemed to mark ankylosing spondylitis blood. Disease-associated clones were CD8+ and fairly uncommon in peripheral blood. Some of these motif variants have turned up before, in reports on reactive arthritis synovial fluid and blood. Reported data indicate significant enrichment of disease-linked clones within matched ankylosing spondylitis synovial fluid.

Each TCR beta library was made by quantitative 5'-RACE that incorporated molecular barcodes. TCRdb itself ran the 5' RACE reads through MiXCR, one entry per CDR3 protein. The table lists 220,000 or so distinct CDR3 sequences, approximately 20% of them singletons, with about two fifths in the top ten. The rearrangement uses TRBV5-6 and TRBJ2-7; D might be TRBD1 (6 bases). Sequencing was carried out using blood, either unsorted or a sorted T cell fraction (not recorded which). This TCR was sampled from a male donor with ankylosing spondylitis. The CDR3 loop is CASSLEGVEQYF. The CDR3 nucleotides read TGTGCCAGCAGCTTGGAGGGGGTCGAGCAGTACTTC.